Listed below are T cell receptor beta chains from one sample, sequenced in a study of blood T cell repertoires in COVID-19. Assay: immunoSEQ multiplex PCR; the TCRdb copy retains only in-frame clones and omits some. The sample gives roughly 50,000 clones, less than 90% of which show up once; about a tenth is in the top ten. Input material: peripheral blood. The receptors originated from a human donor in a cohort sampled during active COVID-19. Each CDR3 is given with its conserved first and last residue. The D gene is left open where the match is weak. Size is stated for part of the rows, as once, few or many counts, or as a class when the clone is expanded.

j_call v_call d_call clone_size cdr3_nt cdr3_aa
TRBJ2-6 TRBV27 - - TGTGCCAGCAGTTTAGGTAGTTACCTCTCTGGGGCCAACGTCCTGACTTTC CASSLGSYLSGANVLTF
TRBJ1-1 TRBV28 - - TGTGCCAGCAGTTTACAAGCCCGCGGGGAAGCTTTCTTT CASSLQARGEAFF
TRBJ1-3 TRBV3-1/TRBV3-2 - - TGTGCCAGCAGCTCGGACAGCTCTGGAAACACCATATATTTT CASSSDSSGNTIYF
TRBJ1-4 TRBV30 - - TGTGCCTGGAAAGACAGTACTGAAAAACTGTTTTTT CAWKDSTEKLFF
TRBJ2-3 TRBV24-1 TRBD2 - TGTGCCACCCGTAGCGGGAGGGTGGGCACAGATACGCAGTATTTT CATRSGRVGTDTQYF
TRBJ1-2 TRBV28 TRBD1 - TGTGCCAGCAGTTCCGGGACAGGGAATAATCACTATGGCTACACCTTC CASSSGTGNNHYGYTF
TRBJ2-1 TRBV28 TRBD2 once TGTGCCAGCAGTTCCTTGTCCAGCGGGAGGGCCTACAATGAGCAGTTCTTC CASSSLSSGRAYNEQFF
TRBJ2-4 TRBV15 TRBD2 once TGTGCCACCAGCAGAGATAGTGGTCTAGCGGGGGTAATTCAGTACTTC CATSRDSGLAGVIQYF
TRBJ1-1 TRBV19 TRBD1 - TGTGCCAGTAGTATAGGCCAGGGGGCTTCGAACACTGAAGCTTTCTTT CASSIGQGASNTEAFF
TRBJ1-2 TRBV21-1 - few TGTGCCAGCAGCAAGACAAGGGGCGCCCGTAACTATGGCTACACCTTC CASSKTRGARNYGYTF
TRBJ2-7 TRBV11-2 - few TGTGCCAGCAGCCCAGTTCGCGGAGCTAGATACTACGAGCAGTACTTC CASSPVRGARYYEQYF
TRBJ2-5 TRBV9 - - TGTGCCAGCAGCGTAGGTGGACAACCCGCGTCCGGGACCCAGTACTTC CASSVGGQPASGTQYF
TRBJ1-1 TRBV19 TRBD1 - TGTGCCAGTATGAATGCCCAGGGGGGATCTGAAGCTTTCTTT CASMNAQGGSEAFF
TRBJ1-5 TRBV2 TRBD1 - TGTGCCGGATCAGGGACAGGGGGGGGTCAGCCCCAGCATTTT CAGSGTGGGQPQHF
TRBJ2-2 TRBV6-2/TRBV6-3 - - TGTGCCAGCAGTTACGCGGGCATCTTCGGGGAGCTGTTTTTT CASSYAGIFGELFF
TRBJ2-7 TRBV30 TRBD2 - TGTGCCTGGAGTCCCCAGGTCGGGACTAGCGGGAGGGCCTCATTAGCCGAGCAGTACTTC CAWSPQVGTSGRASLAEQYF
TRBJ1-2 TRBV28 - - TGTGCCAGCACCCCGGGGGGGAGCGTCTCTGGCTACACCTTC CASTPGGSVSGYTF
TRBJ2-1 TRBV4-2 TRBD2 - TGTGCCAGCAGCCAAGCGGGAGGGCTCTACAATGAGCAGTTCTTC CASSQAGGLYNEQFF
TRBJ2-2 TRBV5-1 - - TGCGCCAGCAGGCTACAGGGTTCCACCGGGGAGCTGTTTTTT CASRLQGSTGELFF
TRBJ1-2 TRBV7-3 TRBD1 - TGTGCCAGCAGCTTATCAGGGGGCTTAGGGCTTAAGGACTATGGCTACACCTTC CASSLSGGLGLKDYGYTF
TRBJ1-5 TRBV28 - - TGTGCCAGCAATGGTGCGGCTCAGCCCCAGCATTTT CASNGAAQPQHF
TRBJ2-3 TRBV6-4 - - TGTGCCAGCAGTGACTCGGGACACACTAGCACAGATACGCAGTATTTT CASSDSGHTSTDTQYF
TRBJ2-2 TRBV3-1/TRBV3-2 - - TGTGCCAGCAGCCACCTGGGGGCTGCGAGGACCGGGGAGCTGTTTTTT CASSHLGAARTGELFF
TRBJ1-5 TRBV24-1 TRBD1 - TGTGCCACCGCCCCGGGACAGATGAATCAGCCCCAGCATTTT CATAPGQMNQPQHF
TRBJ1-4 TRBV2 TRBD1 - TGTGCCAGCAGTCAGACAGGGGCGAGGGGAAAACTGTTTTTT CASSQTGARGKLFF
TRBJ1-2 TRBV15 TRBD1 - TGTGCCACCAGCAGGACAGGGGATGGCTACACCTTC CATSRTGDGYTF
TRBJ2-1 TRBV30 TRBD2 - TGTGCCTGGAGTGAGGCGGGGGTGCTTGGGAGATACAATGAGCAGTTCTTC CAWSEAGVLGRYNEQFF
TRBJ1-1 TRBV5-4 TRBD1 - TGTGCCAGCAGCCCCCAGGGGGGCTTGAACACTGAAGCTTTCTTT CASSPQGGLNTEAFF
TRBJ1-1 TRBV30 - - TGTGCCTGGAGTCAGGTTGAAGCTTTCTTT CAWSQVEAFF
TRBJ2-1 TRBV5-1 TRBD2 - TGCGCCAGCAGCTTGGTTGTAACTAGCGGTTACAATGAGCAGTTCTTC CASSLVVTSGYNEQFF
TRBJ2-7 TRBV28 TRBD2 - TGTGCCAGCAGTCTGTCTAGCGGCTCCTCCTACGAGCAGTACTTC CASSLSSGSSYEQYF
TRBJ2-1 TRBV5-1 TRBD2 - TGCGCCAGCAGCTTAAGCTTAGCGGGAGTCGGCGATGAGCAGTTCTTC CASSLSLAGVGDEQFF
TRBJ2-3 TRBV4-3 TRBD1 - TGCGCCAGCAGCCAAGAGGACAGGGAAACAGATACGCAGTATTTT CASSQEDRETDTQYF
TRBJ2-1 TRBV19 TRBD2 - TGTGCCAGTAGTACTAGCGGGGGTACCTACAATGAGCAGTTCTTC CASSTSGGTYNEQFF
TRBJ2-3 TRBV30 TRBD2 - TGTGCCTGGAGCTACGGCGGCGGGAGAACAGATACGCAGTATTTT CAWSYGGGRTDTQYF
TRBJ2-3 TRBV7-9 TRBD2 - TGTGCCAGCAGCCTGCGGACTAGCGGGAGCACAGATACGCAGTATTTT CASSLRTSGSTDTQYF